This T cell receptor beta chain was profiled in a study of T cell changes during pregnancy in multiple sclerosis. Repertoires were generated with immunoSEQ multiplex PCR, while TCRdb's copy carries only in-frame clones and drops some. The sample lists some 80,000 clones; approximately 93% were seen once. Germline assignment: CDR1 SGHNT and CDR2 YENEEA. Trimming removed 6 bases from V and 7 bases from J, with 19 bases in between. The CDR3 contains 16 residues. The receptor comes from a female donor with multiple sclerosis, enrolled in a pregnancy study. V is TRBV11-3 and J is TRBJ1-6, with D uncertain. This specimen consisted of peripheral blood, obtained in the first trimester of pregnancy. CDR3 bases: TGTGCCAGCAGAAATCGAATAGGCAGACAAAATTCACCCCTCCACTTT. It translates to CASRNRIGRQNSPLHF.